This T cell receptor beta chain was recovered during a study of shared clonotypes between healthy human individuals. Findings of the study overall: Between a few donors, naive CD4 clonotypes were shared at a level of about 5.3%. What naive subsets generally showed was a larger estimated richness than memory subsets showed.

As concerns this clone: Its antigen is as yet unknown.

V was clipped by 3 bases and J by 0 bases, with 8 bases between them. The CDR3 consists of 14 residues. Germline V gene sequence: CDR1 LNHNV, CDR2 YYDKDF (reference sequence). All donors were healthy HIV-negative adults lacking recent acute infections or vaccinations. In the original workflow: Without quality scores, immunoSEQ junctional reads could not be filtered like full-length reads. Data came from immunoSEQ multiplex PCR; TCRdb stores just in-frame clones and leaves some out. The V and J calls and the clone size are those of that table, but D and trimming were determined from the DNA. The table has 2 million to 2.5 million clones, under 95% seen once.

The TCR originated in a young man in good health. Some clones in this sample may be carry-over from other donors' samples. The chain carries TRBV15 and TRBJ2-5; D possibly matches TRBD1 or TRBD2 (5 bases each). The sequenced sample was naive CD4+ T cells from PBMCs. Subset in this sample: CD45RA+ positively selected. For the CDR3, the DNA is TGTGCCACCAGCAGGGTGGGGGACCAAGAGACCCAGTACTTC. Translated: CATSRVGDQETQYF.